This entry lists 6 T cell receptor beta chains sequenced from one sample in a study of T cell responses to AZD1222 COVID-19 vaccine. Assay used: immunoSEQ multiplex PCR; TCRdb lists only in-frame clones, some missing. Of around 140,000 clones in the sample, approximately 85% were seen once. Specimen: peripheral blood, collected on day 0 of AZD1222 vaccination. The receptors were gathered from an adult in good health.

This clone was observed at least ten times. The chain couples TRBV2 to TRBJ1-5; 8 bases are a match to TRBD1. CDR3 length: 15 amino acids. V trimming: 5 bases; J trimming: 4 bases; junction bases outside the gene matches: 7. Germline V gene data show CDR1 as SNHLY and CDR2 as FYNNEI. The CDR3, as DNA: TGTGCCAGCAGTCACGCCGGGACAGGAAATCAGCCCCAGCATTTT. This gives the protein CASSHAGTGNQPQHF.

The chain uses TRBV11-2 and TRBJ1-6; D perhaps matches TRBD1 (6 bases). The germline gives CDR1 SGHAT, CDR2 FQNNGV. This CDR3 is 15 amino acids long. Trimming stripped 2 bases from V and 5 bases from J, with 10 bases between. In nucleotides, the CDR3 is TGTGCCAGCAGCTTACAAGGACAGAATAATTCACCCCTCCACTTT. Translating gives CASSLQGQNNSPLHF. The variable domain in full, completed from reference TRBV11-2 and TRBJ1-6, reads EAGVAQSPRYKIIEKRQSVAFWCNPISGHATLYWYQQILGQGPKLLIQFQNNGVVDDSQLPKDRFSAERLKGVDSTLKIQPAKLEDSAVYLCASSLQGQNNSPLHFGNGTRLTVT.

The chain employs TRBV11-2 and TRBJ1-3; TRBD1 agrees at 8 bases. The V gene's germline CDR1 is SGHAT and CDR2 FQNNGV. J gave up 2 bases and V 4 bases, and 1 base lay outside the gene matches. This CDR3 spans 14 amino acids. The CDR3 DNA reads as TGTGCCAGCAGCTGGACAGGGACTGGAAACACCATATATTTT. Protein sequence: CASSWTGTGNTIYF. Combining the CDR3 with reference TRBV11-2 and TRBJ1-3 gives the whole variable domain EAGVAQSPRYKIIEKRQSVAFWCNPISGHATLYWYQQILGQGPKLLIQFQNNGVVDDSQLPKDRFSAERLKGVDSTLKIQPAKLEDSAVYLCASSWTGTGNTIYFGEGSWLTVV.

This rearrangement joins TRBV2 to TRBJ1-3; D call uncertain. V lost 2 bases to trimming and J lost 8 bases, with 13 bases between them. CDR1 SNHLY and CDR2 FYNNEI come from the germline V gene. CDR3 length: 14 amino acids. The chain's CDR3 is CASSEIFSGDTIYF. In nucleotides, the CDR3 is TGTGCCAGCAGTGAAATCTTTTCCGGGGACACCATATATTTT.

The chain carries TRBV2 and TRBJ1-3; D uncertain. Trimming left V 6 bases short and J 2 bases short, with 11 bases between. Germline assignment: CDR1 SNHLY and CDR2 FYNNEI. CDR3 size: 14 residues. CDR3: CASRPTATGNTIYF. The CDR3 region has the DNA TGTGCCAGCAGGCCTACAGCAACTGGAAACACCATATATTTT.

V gene TRBV2 combines with J gene TRBJ2-1, with D hard to call. The length of the CDR3 is 14 residues. V shed 6 bases and J shed 3 bases, with 12 bases lying between them. CDR1 is SNHLY, CDR2 FYNNEI, per germline. The CDR3 here is CASRHPKDYNEQFF. The DNA of the CDR3 is TGTGCCAGCAGGCATCCAAAAGACTACAATGAGCAGTTCTTC.